The 18 T cell receptor beta chains below all came from one sample that was sequenced in a study of OX40 agonist ivuxolimab in advanced cancers. TCRdb keeps only in-frame clones here, not all; method: immunoSEQ multiplex PCR. The sample lists about 67,000 clones; roughly 81% were seen once. The input for sequencing was CD4+ or CD8+ T cells sorted from blood, taken in a trial of the OX40 agonist ivuxolimab. The receptors stem from an adult with an advanced solid tumor such as melanoma, head and neck, liver or kidney cancer.

This clone was observed a handful of times. The V call is TRBV5-1, the J call TRBJ2-5; D is unresolved. This CDR3 spans 13 amino acids. Germline V CDR1 and CDR2: SGHRS, YFSETQ. The V gene lost 4 bases and the J gene lost 1 base, with 8 bases spanning the gap. CDR3 nucleotides: TGCGCCAGCAGCCTTCAGGTCCAAGAGACCCAGTACTTC. It translates to CASSLQVQETQYF.

This sequence joins TRBV10-3 and TRBJ2-2; tentative D call: TRBD1 (5 bases). Between the trimmed V and J ends, which lost 6 bases and 4 bases, there was a span of 24 bases. Germline V gene sequence: CDR1 ENHRY, CDR2 SYGVKD. There are 18 residues in the CDR3. CDR3 coding DNA: TGTGCCATCAGGGAAGAGGCTTACAAAGGGGCGAGCACCGGGGAGCTGTTTTTT. Protein sequence: CAIREEAYKGASTGELFF.

The V and J genes are TRBV4-2 and TRBJ2-1, with TRBD2 identical over 12 bases. The CDR3 covers 16 residues. Germline values: CDR1 LGHNA, CDR2 YNFKEQ. V shed 4 bases and J 10 bases; nucleotides not matched to a gene: 11. CDR3 protein: CASSPRLAGDPIEQFF. The CDR3 nucleotides read TGTGCCAGCAGCCCCCGACTAGCGGGGGACCCAATAGAGCAGTTCTTC.

To note about this clone: Other DNA sequences of this sample code for an identical CDR3. The genes are TRBV19 and TRBJ1-1, with unresolved D. V was pared by 3 bases and J by 1 base, with 9 bases between. This CDR3 is built from 14 residues. The germline gives CDR1 LNHDA, CDR2 SQIVND (reference sequence). As DNA, the CDR3 is TGTGCCAGTAGTATTGGACGGGCGAACACTGAAGCTTTCTTT. Protein: CASSIGRANTEAFF.

The chain uses TRBV15 and TRBJ2-5; D could derive from TRBD1 or TRBD2 (5 bases each). This CDR3 is built from 15 residues. CDR1 is LNHNV and CDR2 is YYDKDF in the germline V gene (reference sequence). V dropped 0 bases and J dropped 11 bases, with 19 bases sitting between them. The DNA of the CDR3 is TGTGCCACCAGCAGAGATGGTGGGGACCTAGGGGAGCAGTACTTC. It yields the protein CATSRDGGDLGEQYF.

The chain combines TRBV27 with TRBJ1-2; 9 bases are a match to TRBD1. CDR3 length: 15 amino acids. Looked up from germline, CDR1 is MNHEY and CDR2 is SMNVEV (reference sequence). The V segment lost 6 bases and the J segment 6 bases; nucleotides outside the gene matches: 11. The CDR3 nucleotides read TGTGCCAGCAGGACCGACCCCGGGACAGGGAATGGCTACACCTTC. Its protein is CASRTDPGTGNGYTF.

The chain carries TRBV18 and TRBJ2-7; no clear D. The CDR3 contains 12 residues. Looked up from germline, CDR1 is KGHSH and CDR2 is LQKENI. V lost 3 bases, J lost 2 bases, and 5 bases lay in between. The CDR3 DNA follows: TGTGCCAGCTCACCGTCGGCCTACGAGCAGTACTTC. It codes for CASSPSAYEQYF.

This chain joins TRBV28 and TRBJ2-1, with 9 bases aligning to TRBD2. The junction had 7 bases not matched to a gene; V was cut back by 3 bases and J by 7 bases. Germline V gene data show CDR1 as MDHEN and CDR2 as SYDVKM. The CDR3 extends over 15 amino acids. The CDR3 nucleotides are TGTGCCAGCAGTTTGGGCGGGAGGGGGCAGAATGAGCAGTTCTTC. This encodes CASSLGGRGQNEQFF.

This chain uses TRBV7-7 with TRBJ2-1; 7 nucleotides agree with TRBD1. J lost 5 bases, V lost 2 bases, and 3 bases had no gene match. CDR1 SSHAT and CDR2 FNYEAQ come from the germline V gene (reference sequence). This CDR3 is built from 14 residues. The CDR3 DNA reads as TGTGCCAGCAGCTTACAAACAGGGGACAATGAGCAGTTCTTC. It specifies CASSLQTGDNEQFF.

The count of this clone is one. The chain has TRBV13 and TRBJ2-7; TRBD2 aligns across 13 bases. The germline V gene encodes CDR1 PRHDT and CDR2 FYEKMQ (reference sequence). This CDR3 has 17 residues. Trimming took 4 bases from V and 1 from J; bases not matched to a gene: 7. For the CDR3, the DNA is TGTGCCAGCAGCTCTCGGACGGGACTAGCGGGATCCTACGAGCAGTACTTC. This sequence encodes CASSSRTGLAGSYEQYF.

The rearrangement joins TRBV5-3 to TRBJ2-1; 10 nucleotides agree with TRBD2. TRBV5-3 is designated an ORF whose function remains uncertain. V dropped 2 bases and J dropped 10; count of bases not matched to a gene: 12. The CDR3 loop spans 16 amino acids. This chain's CDR3 is CARSFLWTSGEREQFF. The CDR3 bases are TGTGCCAGAAGCTTCCTCTGGACTAGCGGCGAGAGGGAGCAGTTCTTC.

The J gene is TRBJ1-2, the V gene TRBV4-1; no firm D call. CDR3 size: 14 residues. Per the germline V gene, CDR1 is MGHRA and CDR2 is YSYEKL. Trimming removed 4 bases at V and 2 bases at J, with 11 bases between. The CDR3 bases are TGCGCCAGCAGCCCATCCCAGGAAAACTATGGCTACACCTTC. Its protein is CASSPSQENYGYTF.

Notes on this clone: Other DNA sequences in the sample encode the same CDR3. This sequence joins TRBV11-2 and TRBJ2-7; a possible D gene is TRBD1 (5 bases). Trimming pared 1 base from V and 1 base from J, leaving 5 bases between. Germline V gene lookup returns CDR1 SGHAT and CDR2 FQNNGV. The CDR3 has 13 residues. Here the CDR3 reads CASSLAGSYEQYF. The CDR3 DNA reads TGTGCCAGCAGCTTAGCAGGGTCCTACGAGCAGTACTTC.

The gene calls are TRBV9 and TRBJ2-2; the D is unclear. This CDR3 has 14 residues. CDR1 and CDR2 (germline): SGDLS, YYNGEE. V was clipped by 0 bases and J by 4 bases, with 7 bases between them. The CDR3 DNA sequence: TGTGCCAGCAGCGTAGGGATGCCCACCGGGGAGCTGTTTTTT. This sequence encodes CASSVGMPTGELFF. The full variable domain, rest sourced from reference TRBV9 and TRBJ2-2, is DSGVTQTPKHLITATGQRVTLRCSPRSGDLSVYWYQQSLDQGLQFLIQYYNGEERAKGNILERFSAQQFPDLHSELNLSSLELGDSALYFCASSVGMPTGELFFGEGSRLTVL.

The V and J genes are TRBV5-6 and TRBJ1-1; maybe TRBD1 (5 bases). Germline V CDR1 and CDR2: SGHDT, YYEEEE. The CDR3 contains 15 residues. Between the trimmed V and J ends, which lost 5 bases and 1 base, there was a span of 15 bases. The DNA of the CDR3 is TGTGCCAGCAGGAGATATATGGGGGAGAACACTGAAGCTTTCTTT. As protein: CASRRYMGENTEAFF.

CDR3 sequence reads: CASSLQGTVNEQYF. The CDR3 DNA is TGTGCCAGCAGCTTACAGGGCACGGTAAACGAGCAGTACTTC. This chain uses TRBV13 with TRBJ2-5; D perhaps matches TRBD1 (5 bases). The J call could be wrong; TRBJ2-7 is a better fit for the DNA end. Germline CDR1 reads PRHDT; CDR2 reads FYEKMQ (reference sequence). The CDR3 is 14 amino acids.

V gene TRBV19 combines with J gene TRBJ2-7; 11 bases are shared with TRBD1. The germline V gene has CDR1 LNHDA and CDR2 SQIVND (reference sequence). The CDR3 has 13 residues. With V trimmed by 8 bases and J by 6 bases, 6 bases remained unmatched. CDR3 residues: CASSDRGRREQYF. The CDR3 nucleotides read TGTGCCAGTTCGGACAGGGGGCGTCGCGAGCAGTACTTC. Drawing the rest from reference TRBV19 and TRBJ2-7, the complete variable domain is DGGITQSPKYLFRKEGQNVTLSCEQNLNHDAMYWYRQDPGQGLRLIYYSQIVNDFQKGDIAEGYSVSREKKESFPLTVTSAQKNPTAFYLCASSDRGRREQYFGPGTRLTVT.

This clone has just one count. J is TRBJ2-4 and V is TRBV15; the match to TRBD1 covers 11 bases. Losses at the gene ends were 0 bases for V and 7 bases for J; bases not matched to a gene: 5. Germline CDR1 reads LNHNV; CDR2 reads YYDKDF (reference sequence). The CDR3 is 16 amino acids. The CDR3 DNA reads as TGTGCCACCAGCAGAGATCCGGGGACAGGGGGGAACATTCAGTACTTC. Translating gives CATSRDPGTGGNIQYF.